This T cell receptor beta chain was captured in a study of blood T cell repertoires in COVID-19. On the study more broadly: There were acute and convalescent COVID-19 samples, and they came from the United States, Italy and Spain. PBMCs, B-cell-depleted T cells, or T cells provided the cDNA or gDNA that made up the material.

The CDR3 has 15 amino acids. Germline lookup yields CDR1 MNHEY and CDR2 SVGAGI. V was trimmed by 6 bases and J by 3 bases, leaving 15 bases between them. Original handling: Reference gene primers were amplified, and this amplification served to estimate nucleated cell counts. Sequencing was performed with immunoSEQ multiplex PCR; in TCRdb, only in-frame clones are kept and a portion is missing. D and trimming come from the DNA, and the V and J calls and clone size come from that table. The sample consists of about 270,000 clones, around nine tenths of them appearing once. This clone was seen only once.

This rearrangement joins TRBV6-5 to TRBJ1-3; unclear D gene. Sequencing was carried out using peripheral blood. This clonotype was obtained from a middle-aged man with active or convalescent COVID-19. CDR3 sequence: CASSSAGGYGNTIYF. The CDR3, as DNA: TGTGCCAGCAGCTCTGCGGGAGGGTATGGAAACACCATATATTTT.